The 32 T cell receptor beta chains listed next were all sequenced from one sample in a study of blood T cell repertoires in COVID-19. Clones were sequenced by immunoSEQ multiplex PCR, and TCRdb holds only the in-frame ones, with some missing. Of under 250,000 clones in the sample, around nine tenths were seen once. Material for sequencing was peripheral blood. All receptors come from a woman in her sixties or seventies who had recovered from COVID-19.

The chain couples TRBV7-8 to TRBJ2-1, with 7 bases identical to TRBD1. Per the germline V gene, CDR1 is SGHVS and CDR2 is FQNEAQ. The CDR3 contains 17 residues. V was pared by 5 bases and J by 5 bases, with 15 bases of the junction left unmatched. The CDR3 reads CASSSLKDRFLDNEQFF. The CDR3 nucleotides are TGTGCCAGCAGCAGCCTTAAGGACAGGTTTTTGGACAATGAGCAGTTCTTC.

The gene calls are TRBV3-1 (or the pseudogene TRBV3-2) and TRBJ2-7, with D maybe TRBD1 (5 bases). The CDR3 covers 14 residues. Germline V gives CDR1 LGHDT, CDR2 YNNKEL (reference sequence). Deletions cut 0 bases from V and 7 bases from J, with 13 bases between. The CDR3 DNA reads as TGTGCCAGCAGCCAAGATCTTGGGGCACGTGAGCAGTACTTC. Amino acid sequence: CASSQDLGAREQYF.

This chain uses TRBV19 with TRBJ1-2; possible D gene TRBD1, 6 bases. V lost 10 bases to trimming and J lost 5 bases, with 17 bases between them. There are 13 residues in the CDR3. Looked up from germline, CDR1 is LNHDA and CDR2 is SQIVND (reference sequence). CDR3 in amino acids: CATSYRVPYGYTF. CDR3 nucleotides: TGTGCCACCTCCTACAGGGTCCCTTATGGCTACACCTTC.

The V and J genes are TRBV19 and TRBJ2-7; no clear D. CDR3 length equals 16 residues. Trimming stripped 5 bases from V and 0 bases from J, with 17 bases between. Germline CDR1 is LNHDA and CDR2 is SQIVND (reference sequence). The CDR3 protein is CASSAHRTYYSYEQYF. The CDR3 nucleotides read TGTGCCAGTAGTGCCCACCGTACGTACTACTCCTACGAGCAGTACTTC.

The rearrangement joins TRBV6-5 to TRBJ1-6, with TRBD1 matching over 7 bases. The CDR3 is 15 amino acids. With V trimmed by 6 bases and J by 9 bases, 11 bases remained unmatched. Germline loops: CDR1 MNHEY, CDR2 SVGAGI. The chain's CDR3 is CASRQGMWGASPLHF. CDR3 nucleotide sequence: TGTGCCAGCAGACAGGGGATGTGGGGGGCTTCACCCCTCCACTTT.

As DNA, the CDR3 is TGTGCCAGCCTCTCCCAGCGGGGGGGTCTTGAGCAGTTCTTC. It is translated as CASLSQRGGLEQFF. The chain combines TRBV28 with TRBJ2-1; 10 positions agree with TRBD2. This CDR3 spans 14 amino acids. Germline values: CDR1 MDHEN, CDR2 SYDVKM. J lost 9 bases, V lost 8 bases, and 10 bases had no gene match.

This clone was counted a few times. V is TRBV9 and J is TRBJ2-1; a weak D match, TRBD1 (6 bases). Germline CDR1 SGDLS, CDR2 YYNGEE. This CDR3 region has 15 residues. Trimming stripped 3 bases from V and 2 bases from J, with 12 bases between. The CDR3: CASSGGHVAYNEQFF. The CDR3 DNA follows: TGTGCCAGCAGCGGGGGACATGTAGCCTACAATGAGCAGTTCTTC.

This chain uses TRBV19 with TRBJ1-2; 9 nucleotides match TRBD1. Germline CDR1 reads LNHDA; CDR2 reads SQIVND (reference sequence). This CDR3 region has 15 residues. The trim removed 4 bases at V and 6 bases at J, leaving 9 bases unmatched. The CDR3 DNA reads as TGTGCCAGTAGTACGACTCCGGGACAGGGAGATGGCTACACCTTC. Translated, it gives CASSTTPGQGDGYTF.

The DNA of the CDR3 is TGCGCCAGCAGCCAAGGGACTAGCGGGGTGGGGGAGCTGTTTTTT. Protein sequence: CASSQGTSGVGELFF. The J gene is TRBJ2-2, the V gene TRBV4-3, with 12 bases fitting TRBD2. The CDR3 runs 15 residues. With V trimmed by 1 base and J by 8 bases, 2 bases remained unmatched. CDR1 LGHNA and CDR2 YSLEER come from the germline V gene.

This clone occurred a few times. The V call is TRBV19, the J call TRBJ1-1, with D hard to call. This CDR3 region has 16 residues. The V and J ends lost 0 bases and 2 bases respectively, with 13 bases between them. CDR1 LNHDA and CDR2 SQIVND come from the germline V gene (reference sequence). CDR3 DNA sequence: TGTGCCAGTAGTATAGATCGGGAACATAGAAACACTGAAGCTTTCTTT. The encoded protein is CASSIDREHRNTEAFF.

In its sample, this clone was seen a few times. The rearrangement uses TRBV4-2 and TRBJ2-5; no clear D. Germline V lookup: CDR1 LGHNA, CDR2 YNFKEQ. The V end lost 0 bases, the J end lost 4 bases, and 6 bases lay between the germline ends. The CDR3 totals 13 residues. The CDR3 loop is CASSQDPRETQYF. DNA for the CDR3: TGTGCCAGCAGCCAAGACCCCCGAGAGACCCAGTACTTC.

The gene calls are TRBV5-4 and TRBJ2-7; possible D gene TRBD1, 5 bases. This CDR3 spans 13 amino acids. Germline CDR1 and CDR2: SGHNT and YYREEE (reference sequence). V was shortened by 0 bases and J by 6 bases, with 10 bases between the two germline ends. CDR3 in amino acids: CASSLGPRGEQYF. The CDR3 nucleotides are TGTGCCAGCAGCTTGGGACCAAGGGGCGAGCAGTACTTC.

V is TRBV29-1 and J is TRBJ2-7, with TRBD2 as a possible D gene (6 bases). V lost 1 base and J 6 bases, leaving 13 bases between the germline ends. CDR1 SQVTM and CDR2 ANQGSEA come from the germline V gene. The CDR3 runs to 13 residues. The CDR3: CSVEGVEGGEQYF. The CDR3 DNA reads as TGCAGCGTTGAAGGGGTGGAGGGTGGCGAGCAGTACTTC.

This chain connects TRBV6-1 to TRBJ1-2, with no clear D. Trimming stripped 1 base from V and 4 bases from J, with 16 bases between. There are 16 residues in the CDR3. Germline V CDR1 and CDR2: MNHNS, SASEGT. In DNA, the CDR3 is TGTGCCAGCAGTGAAGGGCAGGTTGGGCTCGGCTATGGCTACACCTTC. It encodes CASSEGQVGLGYGYTF.

The chain couples TRBV27 to TRBJ1-1, with 8 bases identical to TRBD1. Germline values: CDR1 MNHEY, CDR2 SMNVEV (reference sequence). With V trimmed by 5 bases and J by 1 base, 6 bases remained unmatched. The CDR3 covers 15 residues. In nucleotides, the CDR3 is TGTGCCAGCAGTCCAACAGGGGGGTCGAACACTGAAGCTTTCTTT. Its protein is CASSPTGGSNTEAFF.

The gene calls are TRBV4-1 and TRBJ1-5; D remains ambiguous. The CDR3 sequence is 14 residues long. V was clipped by 0 bases and J by 6 bases, with 9 bases between them. Germline CDR1 and CDR2: MGHRA and YSYEKL. CDR3: CASSQDWAGQPQHF. Written as DNA, the CDR3 is TGCGCCAGCAGCCAAGATTGGGCAGGTCAGCCCCAGCATTTT.

This clone appeared a few times. This chain joins TRBV12-3 or TRBV12-4 and TRBJ1-3; D gene unclear. V lost 3 bases and J lost 4, with 7 bases in between. This CDR3 comprises 13 residues. The CDR3 loop is CASSFGRGNTIYF. CDR3 nucleotides: TGTGCCAGCAGTTTTGGCAGAGGAAACACCATATATTTT.

The J gene is TRBJ2-1, the V gene TRBV7-6; 10 nucleotides agree with TRBD2. The germline V gene has CDR1 SGHVS and CDR2 FNYEAQ. The CDR3 is made up of 15 amino acids. V was pared by 0 bases and J by 14 bases, with 10 bases of the junction left unmatched. CDR3 nucleotides: TGTGCCAGCAGCTTAGCGCGGGCTAGCGGGGGCCAAAAGTTCTTC. It translates to CASSLARASGGQKFF.

This clone was seen more than once but under ten times. The chain links TRBV7-9 to TRBJ2-5, with 8 positions matching TRBD1. Per the germline V gene, CDR1 is SEHNR and CDR2 is FQNEAQ (reference sequence). V dropped 5 bases and J dropped 5; count of bases not matched to a gene: 19. The CDR3 is 18 residues long. The DNA for the CDR3 is TGTGCCAGCAGCCCAGGAGGGGGCGGACAGGGCATGGCGGAGACCCAGTACTTC. Translated: CASSPGGGGQGMAETQYF.

A note on this clone: Possible read error: a much larger clone is one base away. This sample includes further DNA sequences coding for the same CDR3. The rearrangement joins TRBV4-1 to TRBJ2-1; 11 nucleotides line up with TRBD2. Germline V gene lookup returns CDR1 MGHRA and CDR2 YSYEKL. V lost 1 base to trimming and J lost 5 bases; unmatched junction nucleotides: 1. This CDR3 is 15 amino acids long. In nucleotides, the CDR3 is TGCGCCAGCAGCCAAGGACTAGCGGGAAACAATGAGCAGTTCTTC. Translation gives CASSQGLAGNNEQFF.

This clone came up once. The chain links TRBV28 to TRBJ1-2, with 9 bases aligning to TRBD1. Losses at the gene ends were 5 bases for V and 8 bases for J; bases not matched to a gene: 6. The CDR3 loop spans 13 amino acids. Germline CDR1 is MDHEN and CDR2 is SYDVKM. CDR3: CASSPGQGRGYTF. The DNA for the CDR3 is TGTGCCAGCAGTCCGGGACAGGGTCGAGGCTACACCTTC.

The chain joins TRBV12-2 to TRBJ2-3; the table's D call TRBD2 went unverified against the DNA. TRBV12-2 is assigned pseudogene status. The CDR3 spans 17 residues. CDR3 sequence reads: CASRLASLAGRSDTQYF. DNA of the CDR3: TGTGCAAGTCGCTTAGCTAGCCTAGCGGGGCGGTCAGATACGCAGTATTTT.

The rearrangement uses TRBV18 and TRBJ2-1; 10 nucleotides line up with TRBD2. The CDR3 runs to 15 residues. V shed 4 bases, J shed 6 bases, and the junction held 6 bases outside the gene matches. CDR1 and CDR2 from the germline V gene are KGHSH and LQKENI. CDR3 nucleotides: TGTGCCAGCTCACTAGACAGCGGGGGGGCCAATGAGCAGTTCTTC. Translation: CASSLDSGGANEQFF.

The chain uses TRBV5-1 and TRBJ2-5, with 16 bases matching TRBD2. The CDR3 consists of 18 residues. After removal of 3 bases from V and 5 bases from J, the junction contained 10 bases not matched to a gene. Germline CDR1 is SGHRS and CDR2 is YFSETQ. The CDR3 loop reads CASSSGLAGGPGFETQYF. CDR3 sequence (DNA): TGCGCCAGCAGCTCGGGACTAGCGGGGGGGCCGGGTTTTGAGACCCAGTACTTC.

This clone turned up a few times. This chain uses TRBV18 with TRBJ2-2; 7 nucleotides agree with TRBD1. Germline trimming cut 5 bases from V and 0 bases from J; bases unmatched to any gene: 6. The germline gives CDR1 KGHSH, CDR2 LQKENI. There are 16 residues in the CDR3. The CDR3, as DNA: TGTGCCAGCTCAAGCCTCACAGGGGCGAACACCGGGGAGCTGTTTTTT. Its protein is CASSSLTGANTGELFF.

This chain uses TRBV5-6 with TRBJ1-5; no firm D call. This CDR3 is built from 14 residues. The ends were cut back, 4 bases at V and 2 bases at J, with 10 bases in the middle. Germline-derived CDR1 and CDR2 are SGHDT and YYEEEE. Here the CDR3 reads CASSHNRGNQPQHF. CDR3 bases: TGTGCCAGCAGCCATAACCGGGGCAATCAGCCCCAGCATTTT. Variable domain in full (rest from reference TRBV5-6 and TRBJ1-5): DAGVTQSPTHLIKTRGQQVTLRCSPKSGHDTVSWYQQALGQGPQFIFQYYEEEERQRGNFPDRFSGHQFPNYSSELNVNALLLGDSALYLCASSHNRGNQPQHFGDGTRLSIL.

The chain uses TRBV25-1 and TRBJ1-4; 7 nucleotides agree with TRBD1. The length of the CDR3 is 15 residues. V was pared by 3 bases and J by 5 bases, with 6 bases of the junction left unmatched. CDR1 MGHDK and CDR2 SYGVNS come from the germline V gene. CDR3 coding DNA: TGTGCCAGCAGTGATACAGGGGCTTCGAATGAAAAACTGTTTTTT. This codes for CASSDTGASNEKLFF.

The chain links TRBV4-1 to TRBJ1-2; no clear D. V lost 2 bases and J 5 bases, leaving 12 bases between the germline ends. CDR3 length: 14 amino acids. Looked up from germline, CDR1 is MGHRA and CDR2 is YSYEKL. In DNA form, the CDR3 reads TGCGCCAGCAGCCAATCTAGGGAGGGATATGGCTACACCTTC. Amino acids: CASSQSREGYGYTF.

The chain combines TRBV19 with TRBJ2-3, with a weak D call TRBD2 (7 bases). Germline V gene lookup returns CDR1 LNHDA and CDR2 SQIVND (reference sequence). CDR3 length: 16 amino acids. The V gene lost 3 bases and the J gene lost 3 bases, with 16 bases spanning the gap. Here the CDR3 DNA reads TGTGCCAGTAGTATTGGCAGGGGACTATGGACAGATACGCAGTATTTT. Its translation: CASSIGRGLWTDTQYF.

This clone was recorded once. The rearrangement uses TRBV6-5 and TRBJ1-6, with 8 bases fitting TRBD1. CDR3 length: 16 amino acids. CDR1 is MNHEY, CDR2 SVGAGI, per germline. Trimming removed 4 bases from V and 7 bases from J; junction bases left unmatched: 9. CDR3: CASSFPGQGGNSPLHF. As DNA, the CDR3 is TGTGCCAGCAGTTTCCCAGGACAGGGAGGGAATTCACCCCTCCACTTT.

This clone was seen a handful of times. In the same sample, other DNA sequences code for this CDR3. The chain recombines TRBV20-1 with TRBJ2-7; D is undetermined. The germline V gene has CDR1 DFQATT and CDR2 SNEGSKA (reference sequence). The V end was cut by 1 base, the J end by 4 bases, with 5 bases between. CDR3 length equals 11 residues. The CDR3 region is CSARASYEQYF. As DNA, the CDR3 is TGCAGTGCTAGAGCCAGTTACGAGCAGTACTTC.

This clone was seen ten or more times. V and J are TRBV5-6 and TRBJ2-7; TRBD1 might be the D (6 bases). Germline-derived CDR1 and CDR2 are SGHDT and YYEEEE. V lost 4 bases and J 0 bases, leaving 11 bases between the germline ends. This CDR3 comprises 14 residues. The CDR3 coding sequence is TGTGCCAGCAGCGTAACAGGGCTCTCCTACGAGCAGTACTTC. Its protein product is CASSVTGLSYEQYF.